The sequence of this T cell receptor beta chain was determined in a study of Graves' ophthalmopathy and Graves' hyperthyroidism. Researchers turned away patients with other autoimmune diseases, uncontrolled infections, pregnancy or lactation. Scientists amplified the TCR beta CDR3 regions from RNA transcripts. HTBI primers were employed in first-round RT-PCR, then a second-round multiplex PCR followed. TCRdb reprocessed the multiplex PCR reads via MiXCR and lists one record per CDR3 protein. The sample includes 200,000 to 250,000 distinct CDR3 sequences, roughly 21% of them seen just once. There are many counts of this clonotype. This clonotype was obtained from a woman aged 50 to 65 with Graves' ophthalmopathy. The sample comprised peripheral blood.

CDR3: CASRLAGGQAYEQYF. The CDR3 nucleotides read TGTGCCAGCAGACTAGCGGGAGGGCAGGCCTACGAGCAGTACTTC. The V gene is TRBV27, the J gene TRBJ2-7; 13 bases match TRBD2. Per germline, CDR1 MNHEY and CDR2 SMNVEV (reference sequence). The trim removed 6 bases at V and 2 bases at J, leaving 4 bases unmatched. The CDR3 consists of 15 residues.